Included here is one T cell receptor (beta chain) sequence, with context. Antigen unknown. The sample comes from a study of T cell responses to AZD1222 COVID-19 vaccine. Germline loops: CDR1 SNHLY, CDR2 FYNNEI. The CDR3 runs 11 residues. Deletions cut 1 base from V and 7 bases from J, with 3 bases between. Produced via immunoSEQ multiplex PCR; TCRdb's table is partial and in-frame only. The sample gives around 150,000 clones, 80% to 90% of which show up once; over 1.5% is in the top ten. The study's findings and limits: Without day 14 samples, only post-peak T cell repertoires were studied. White British ancestry dominated among donors, who included more females, and clonal diversity was possibly underestimated.

Sequenced material: peripheral blood, taken on day 0 of AZD1222 vaccination. The receptor was isolated from an adult in good health. V gene TRBV2 combines with J gene TRBJ2-3; D unclear. CDR3 amino acids: CASSEGYTQYF. The CDR3 DNA is TGTGCCAGCAGTGAAGGTTATACGCAGTATTTT.